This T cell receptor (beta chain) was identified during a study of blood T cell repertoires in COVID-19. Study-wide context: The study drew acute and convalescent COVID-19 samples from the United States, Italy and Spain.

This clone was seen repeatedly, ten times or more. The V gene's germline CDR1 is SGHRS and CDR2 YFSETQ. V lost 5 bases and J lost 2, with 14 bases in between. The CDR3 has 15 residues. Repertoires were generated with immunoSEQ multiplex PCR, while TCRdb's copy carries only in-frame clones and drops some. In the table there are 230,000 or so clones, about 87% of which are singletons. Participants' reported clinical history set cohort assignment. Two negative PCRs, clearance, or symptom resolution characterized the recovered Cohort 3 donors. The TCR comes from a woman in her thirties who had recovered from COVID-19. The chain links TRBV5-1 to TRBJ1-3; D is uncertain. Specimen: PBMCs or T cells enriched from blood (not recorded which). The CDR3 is CASRPDSGPGNTIYF. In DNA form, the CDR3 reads TGCGCCAGCAGGCCGGACTCCGGTCCTGGAAACACCATATATTTT.